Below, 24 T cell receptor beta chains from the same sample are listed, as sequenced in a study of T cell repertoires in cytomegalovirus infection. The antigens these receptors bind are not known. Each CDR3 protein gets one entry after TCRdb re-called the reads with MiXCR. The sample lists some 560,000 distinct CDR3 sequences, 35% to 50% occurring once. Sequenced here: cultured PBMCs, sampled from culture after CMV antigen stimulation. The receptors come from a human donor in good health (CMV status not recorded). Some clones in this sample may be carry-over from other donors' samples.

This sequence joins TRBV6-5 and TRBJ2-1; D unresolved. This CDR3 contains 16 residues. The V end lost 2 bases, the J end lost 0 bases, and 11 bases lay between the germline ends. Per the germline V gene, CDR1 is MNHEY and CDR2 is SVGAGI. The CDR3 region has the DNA TGTGCCAGCAGTTACGGCCCCAGGAGCTCCTACAATGAGCAGTTCTTC. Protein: CASSYGPRSSYNEQFF.

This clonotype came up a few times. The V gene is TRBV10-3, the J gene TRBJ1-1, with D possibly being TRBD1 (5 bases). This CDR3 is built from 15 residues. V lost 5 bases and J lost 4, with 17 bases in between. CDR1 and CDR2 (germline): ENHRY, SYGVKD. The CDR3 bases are TGTGCCATCAGTAAATCGGGGCCGCTAACCACTGAAGCTTTCTTT. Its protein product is CAISKSGPLTTEAFF.

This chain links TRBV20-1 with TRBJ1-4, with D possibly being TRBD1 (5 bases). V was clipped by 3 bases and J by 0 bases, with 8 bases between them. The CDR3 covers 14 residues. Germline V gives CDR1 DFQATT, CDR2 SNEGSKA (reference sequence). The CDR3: CSASLRATNEKLFF. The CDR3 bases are TGCAGTGCTAGTCTCAGGGCAACTAATGAAAAACTGTTTTTT.

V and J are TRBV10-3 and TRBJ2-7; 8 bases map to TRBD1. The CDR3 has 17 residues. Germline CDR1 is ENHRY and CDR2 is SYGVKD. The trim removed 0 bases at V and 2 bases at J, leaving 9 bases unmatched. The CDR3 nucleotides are TGTGCCATCAGTGAGTCGAACACCCGGGACAGGACCTACGAGCAGTACTTC. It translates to CAISESNTRDRTYEQYF.

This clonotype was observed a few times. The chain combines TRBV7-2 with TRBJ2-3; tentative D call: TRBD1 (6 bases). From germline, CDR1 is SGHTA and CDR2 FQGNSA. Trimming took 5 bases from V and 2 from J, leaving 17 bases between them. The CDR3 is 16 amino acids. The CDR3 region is CASSRRGRGPTDTQYF. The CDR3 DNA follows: TGTGCCAGCAGCCGTAGGGGCAGGGGCCCCACAGATACGCAGTATTTT. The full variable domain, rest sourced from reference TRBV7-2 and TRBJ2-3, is GAGVSQSPSNKVTEKGKDVELRCDPISGHTALYWYRQSLGQGLEFLIYFQGNSAPDKSGLPSDRFSAERTGGSVSTLTIQRTQQEDSAVYLCASSRRGRGPTDTQYFGPGTRLTVL.

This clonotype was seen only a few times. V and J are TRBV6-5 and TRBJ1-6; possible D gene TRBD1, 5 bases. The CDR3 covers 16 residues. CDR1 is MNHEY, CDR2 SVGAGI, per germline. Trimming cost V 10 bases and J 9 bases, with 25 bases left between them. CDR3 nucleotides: TGTGCCACCTCGGGGCCCGCCCTTAATCCGGCTTCACCCCTCCACTTT. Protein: CATSGPALNPASPLHF.

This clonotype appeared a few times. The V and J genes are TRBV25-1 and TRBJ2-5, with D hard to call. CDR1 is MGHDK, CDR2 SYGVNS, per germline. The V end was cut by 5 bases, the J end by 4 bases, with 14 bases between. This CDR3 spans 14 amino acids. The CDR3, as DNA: TGTGCCAGCAGTCAAGGACCTACGGTAGAGACCCAGTACTTC. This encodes CASSQGPTVETQYF. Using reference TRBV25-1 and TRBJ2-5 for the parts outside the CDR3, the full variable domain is EADIYQTPRYLVIGTGKKITLECSQTMGHDKMYWYQQDPGMELHLIHYSYGVNSTEKGDLSSESTVSRIRTEHFPLTLESARPSHTSQYLCASSQGPTVETQYFGPGTRLLVL.

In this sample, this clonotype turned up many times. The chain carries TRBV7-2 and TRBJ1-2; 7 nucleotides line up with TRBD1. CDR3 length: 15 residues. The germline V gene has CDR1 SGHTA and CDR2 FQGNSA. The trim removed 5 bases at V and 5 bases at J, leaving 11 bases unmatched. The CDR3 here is CASSPSGGSWYGYTF. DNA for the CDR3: TGTGCCAGCAGCCCCTCAGGGGGGTCATGGTATGGCTACACCTTC.

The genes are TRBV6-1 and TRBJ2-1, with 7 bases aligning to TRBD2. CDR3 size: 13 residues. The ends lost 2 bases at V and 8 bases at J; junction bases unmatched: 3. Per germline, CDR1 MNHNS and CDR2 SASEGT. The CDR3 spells CASSERGVDEQFF. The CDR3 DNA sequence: TGTGCCAGCAGTGAACGGGGGGTGGATGAGCAGTTCTTC.

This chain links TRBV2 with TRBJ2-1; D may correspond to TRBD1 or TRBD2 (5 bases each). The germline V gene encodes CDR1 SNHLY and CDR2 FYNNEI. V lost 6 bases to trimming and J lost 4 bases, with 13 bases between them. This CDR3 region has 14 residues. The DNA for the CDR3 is TGTGCCAGCAGAGAATGGGGGAATTACAATGAGCAGTTCTTC. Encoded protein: CASREWGNYNEQFF.

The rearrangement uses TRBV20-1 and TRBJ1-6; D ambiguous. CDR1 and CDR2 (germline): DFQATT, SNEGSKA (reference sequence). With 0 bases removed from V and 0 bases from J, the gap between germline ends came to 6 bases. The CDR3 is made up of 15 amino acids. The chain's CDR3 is CSARDTNSYNSPLHF. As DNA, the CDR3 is TGCAGTGCTAGAGACACTAACTCCTATAATTCACCCCTCCACTTT.

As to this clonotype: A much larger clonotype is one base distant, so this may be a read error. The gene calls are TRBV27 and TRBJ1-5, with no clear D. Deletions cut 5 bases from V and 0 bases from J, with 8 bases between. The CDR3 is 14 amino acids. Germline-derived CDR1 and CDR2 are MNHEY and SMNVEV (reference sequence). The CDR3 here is CASSPTSSNQPQHF. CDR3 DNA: TGTGCCAGCAGTCCAACAAGTAGCAATCAGCCCCAGCATTTT.

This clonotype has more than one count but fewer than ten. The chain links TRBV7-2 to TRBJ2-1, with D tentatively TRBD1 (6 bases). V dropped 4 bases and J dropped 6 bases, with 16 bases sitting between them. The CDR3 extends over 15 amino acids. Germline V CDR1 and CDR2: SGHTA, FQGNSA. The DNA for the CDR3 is TGTGCCAGCAGCTCAGGGGAACAGGGTACCAATGAGCAGTTCTTC. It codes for CASSSGEQGTNEQFF.

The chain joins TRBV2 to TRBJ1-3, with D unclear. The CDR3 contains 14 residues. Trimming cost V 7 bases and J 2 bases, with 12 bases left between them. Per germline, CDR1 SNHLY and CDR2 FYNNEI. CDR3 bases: TGTGCCAGCAAAACTCGGACCGCTGGAAACACCATATATTTT. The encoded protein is CASKTRTAGNTIYF.

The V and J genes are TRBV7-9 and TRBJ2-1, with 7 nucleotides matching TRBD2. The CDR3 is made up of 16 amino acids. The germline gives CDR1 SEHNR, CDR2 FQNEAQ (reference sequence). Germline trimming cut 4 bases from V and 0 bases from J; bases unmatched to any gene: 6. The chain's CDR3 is CASSSGPGGSYNEQFF. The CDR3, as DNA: TGTGCCAGCAGCTCAGGGCCGGGAGGCTCCTACAATGAGCAGTTCTTC.

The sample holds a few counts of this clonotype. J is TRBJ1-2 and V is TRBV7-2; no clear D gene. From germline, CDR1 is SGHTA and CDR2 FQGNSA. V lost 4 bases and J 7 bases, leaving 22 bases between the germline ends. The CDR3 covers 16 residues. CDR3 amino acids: CASSSPGGRIIGGYTF. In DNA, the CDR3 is TGTGCCAGCAGCTCCCCGGGCGGGCGAATAATTGGTGGCTACACCTTC.

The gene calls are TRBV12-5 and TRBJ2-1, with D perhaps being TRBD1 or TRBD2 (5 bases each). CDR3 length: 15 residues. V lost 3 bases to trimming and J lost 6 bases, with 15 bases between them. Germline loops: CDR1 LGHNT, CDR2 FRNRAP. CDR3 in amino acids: CASGLRLRGANEQFF. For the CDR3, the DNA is TGTGCTAGTGGTTTACGACTTAGAGGGGCCAATGAGCAGTTCTTC.

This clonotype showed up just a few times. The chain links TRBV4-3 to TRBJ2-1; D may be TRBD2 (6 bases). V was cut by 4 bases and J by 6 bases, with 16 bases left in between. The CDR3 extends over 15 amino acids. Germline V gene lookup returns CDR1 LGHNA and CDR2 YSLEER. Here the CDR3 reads CASSRTGTPPNEQFF. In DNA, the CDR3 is TGCGCCAGCAGCCGTACCGGGACTCCGCCCAATGAGCAGTTCTTC.

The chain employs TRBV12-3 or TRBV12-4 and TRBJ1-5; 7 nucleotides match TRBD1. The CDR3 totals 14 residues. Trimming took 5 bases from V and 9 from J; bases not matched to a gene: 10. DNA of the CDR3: TGTGCCAGCAGTCCTCGACAGGGACTTTGGCCCCAGCATTTT. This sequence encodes CASSPRQGLWPQHF.

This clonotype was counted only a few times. The CDR3 DNA follows: TGCGCCAGCAGCCACCCGGACAGGGAGGGTACGGAGCAGTTCTTC. It translates to CASSHPDREGTEQFF. The gene calls are TRBV4-1 and TRBJ2-1, with a tentative D call TRBD1 (8 bases). The CDR3 totals 15 residues. Germline CDR1 reads MGHRA; CDR2 reads YSYEKL. Trimming removed 3 bases from V and 10 bases from J, with 19 bases in between.

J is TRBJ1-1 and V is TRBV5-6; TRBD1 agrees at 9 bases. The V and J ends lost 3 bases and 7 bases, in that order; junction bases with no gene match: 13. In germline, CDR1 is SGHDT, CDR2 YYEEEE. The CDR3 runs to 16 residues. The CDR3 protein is CASSSGTGFMSGEAFF. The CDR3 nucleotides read TGTGCCAGCAGCTCGGGGACAGGGTTCATGAGTGGTGAAGCTTTCTTT.

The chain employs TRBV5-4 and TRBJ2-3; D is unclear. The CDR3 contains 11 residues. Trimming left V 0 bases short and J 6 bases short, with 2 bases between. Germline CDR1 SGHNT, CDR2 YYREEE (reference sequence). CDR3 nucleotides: TGTGCCAGCAGCTTGGATGATACGCAGTATTTT. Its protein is CASSLDDTQYF.

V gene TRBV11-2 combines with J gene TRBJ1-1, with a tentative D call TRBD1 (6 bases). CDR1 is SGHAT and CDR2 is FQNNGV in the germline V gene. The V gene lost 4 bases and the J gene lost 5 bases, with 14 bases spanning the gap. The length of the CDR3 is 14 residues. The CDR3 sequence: CASSSPGVGTEAFF. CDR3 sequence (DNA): TGTGCCAGCAGCTCCCCAGGGGTCGGGACTGAAGCTTTCTTT. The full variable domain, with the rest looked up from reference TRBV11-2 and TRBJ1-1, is EAGVAQSPRYKIIEKRQSVAFWCNPISGHATLYWYQQILGQGPKLLIQFQNNGVVDDSQLPKDRFSAERLKGVDSTLKIQPAKLEDSAVYLCASSSPGVGTEAFFGQGTRLTVV.

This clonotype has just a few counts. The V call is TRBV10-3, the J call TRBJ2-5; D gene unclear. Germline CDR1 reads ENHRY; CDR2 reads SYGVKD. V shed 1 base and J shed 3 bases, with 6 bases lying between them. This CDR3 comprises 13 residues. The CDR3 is CAISEWPEETQYF. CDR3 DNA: TGTGCCATCAGTGAGTGGCCAGAAGAGACCCAGTACTTC.